This entry lists 21 T cell receptor beta chains sequenced from one sample in a study of blood T cell repertoires in COVID-19. Produced via immunoSEQ multiplex PCR; TCRdb's table is partial and in-frame only. The sample shows 150,000 to 200,000 clones, around 84% of them seen only once. Sequencing was performed on peripheral blood. These TCRs come from a woman older than 75 with acute or convalescent COVID-19.

The rearrangement joins TRBV2 to TRBJ1-1; D is ambiguous. This CDR3 contains 13 residues. Germline assignment: CDR1 SNHLY and CDR2 FYNNEI. Trimming cost V 7 bases and J 3 bases, with 12 bases left between them. As DNA, the CDR3 is TGTGCCAGCATGAACCGGGAGGACACTGAAGCTTTCTTT. It is translated as CASMNREDTEAFF.

The chain couples TRBV5-4 to TRBJ1-1; TRBD1 matches 7 bases. CDR3 size: 15 residues. Germline loops: CDR1 SGHNT, CDR2 YYREEE (reference sequence). V trimming: 0 bases; J trimming: 1 base; junction bases outside the gene matches: 3. The DNA for the CDR3 is TGTGCCAGCAGCTTGGGGTCAGGGGGGAACACTGAAGCTTTCTTT. Amino acids: CASSLGSGGNTEAFF.

This clone has a single count. The chain employs TRBV7-2 and TRBJ2-5, with D possibly matching TRBD1 (5 bases). Germline V gene data show CDR1 as SGHTA and CDR2 as FQGNSA. The germline V and J ends were trimmed by 3 bases and 0 bases, with 8 bases remaining between them. CDR3 length: 14 amino acids. CDR3 nucleotides: TGTGCCAGCAGCTTTGACAGATACCAAGAGACCCAGTACTTC. This gives the protein CASSFDRYQETQYF. The full variable domain, completed using reference TRBV7-2 and TRBJ2-5, is GAGVSQSPSNKVTEKGKDVELRCDPISGHTALYWYRQSLGQGLEFLIYFQGNSAPDKSGLPSDRFSAERTGGSVSTLTIQRTQQEDSAVYLCASSFDRYQETQYFGPGTRLLVL.

V is TRBV9 and J is TRBJ2-7, with 10 bases lining up with TRBD1. Trimming took 3 bases from V and 5 from J; bases not matched to a gene: 8. The germline gives CDR1 SGDLS, CDR2 YYNGEE. The CDR3 runs to 15 residues. CDR3 sequence reads: CASSAETGGFDEQYF. The CDR3 DNA is TGTGCCAGCAGCGCCGAGACAGGGGGCTTCGACGAGCAGTACTTC. Variable domain in full (rest from reference TRBV9 and TRBJ2-7): DSGVTQTPKHLITATGQRVTLRCSPRSGDLSVYWYQQSLDQGLQFLIQYYNGEERAKGNILERFSAQQFPDLHSELNLSSLELGDSALYFCASSAETGGFDEQYFGPGTRLTVT.

The rearrangement uses TRBV15 and TRBJ2-7; 8 bases match TRBD1. Germline values: CDR1 LNHNV, CDR2 YYDKDF (reference sequence). The CDR3 contains 16 residues. The J segment lost 0 bases and the V segment lost 0 bases, leaving 4 bases of the junction unmatched. The CDR3 spells CATSREMTGVSYEQYF. CDR3 in DNA: TGTGCCACCAGCAGAGAGATGACAGGGGTCTCCTACGAGCAGTACTTC.

The rearrangement joins TRBV5-8 to TRBJ2-1, with 11 bases lining up with TRBD1. This CDR3 is built from 15 residues. Germline assignment: CDR1 SGHTS and CDR2 YDEGEE. J gave up 4 bases and V 2 bases, and 2 bases lay outside the gene matches. This CDR3 reads CASSFGQGAYNEQFF. The CDR3 nucleotides read TGTGCCAGCAGCTTTGGACAGGGGGCTTACAATGAGCAGTTCTTC.

The chain links TRBV27 to TRBJ1-5; possible D gene TRBD1, 6 bases. Between the trimmed V and J ends, which lost 8 bases and 6 bases, there was a span of 17 bases. Germline V gene lookup returns CDR1 MNHEY and CDR2 SMNVEV (reference sequence). CDR3 length equals 14 residues. CDR3 region: CASGPTGFGQPQHF. The DNA of the CDR3 is TGTGCCAGCGGACCTACAGGGTTTGGTCAGCCCCAGCATTTT.

This clone was found once. The chain combines TRBV5-5 with TRBJ2-7, with 9 bases that match TRBD1. Germline trimming cut 8 bases from V and 4 bases from J; bases unmatched to any gene: 10. This CDR3 contains 14 residues. Germline V gene lookup returns CDR1 SGHKS and CDR2 YYEKEE (reference sequence). CDR3 in DNA: TGTGCCAGTAGCCCCGGGACAGGGCTTTACGAGCAGTACTTC. Translated: CASSPGTGLYEQYF.

V is TRBV21-1 and J is TRBJ1-4. TRBV21-1 is reported as a pseudogene. The CDR3 is 14 amino acids. The CDR3 nucleotides are TGTGCCAGCAAAAACGAGGGAGGGAATGAAAAACTGTTTTTT. It is translated as CASKNEGGNEKLFF.

This sequence joins TRBV19 and TRBJ1-1; D unresolved. Germline V gene lookup returns CDR1 LNHDA and CDR2 SQIVND (reference sequence). The CDR3 runs 14 residues. V lost 3 bases to trimming and J lost 1 base, with 9 bases between them. The CDR3 here is CASSIPSWNTEAFF. The CDR3 nucleotides read TGTGCCAGTAGTATCCCCAGTTGGAACACTGAAGCTTTCTTT.

The V and J genes are TRBV18 and TRBJ2-7; no firm D call. Germline V gene data show CDR1 as KGHSH and CDR2 as LQKENI. V was trimmed by 3 bases and J by 0 bases, leaving 15 bases between them. This CDR3 has 16 amino acids. The CDR3 coding sequence is TGTGCCAGCTCACCTTTTCCGAGTGAGCCCTCCTACGAGCAGTACTTC. It is translated as CASSPFPSEPSYEQYF.

The genes are TRBV19 and TRBJ2-7, with D possibly TRBD1 on 6 matching bases. CDR1 LNHDA and CDR2 SQIVND come from the germline V gene (reference sequence). This CDR3 region has 17 residues. V was shortened by 5 bases and J by 0 bases, with 20 bases between the two germline ends. The CDR3 here is CASSRRAVWTASYEQYF. In DNA form, the CDR3 reads TGTGCCAGTAGTCGAAGGGCGGTGTGGACAGCCTCCTACGAGCAGTACTTC.

The chain couples TRBV28 to TRBJ2-2, with TRBD1 as a possible D gene (6 bases). Trimming took 8 bases from V and 8 from J, leaving 24 bases between them. The CDR3 loop spans 16 amino acids. Germline CDR1 reads MDHEN; CDR2 reads SYDVKM. The CDR3 DNA sequence: TGTGCCAGCCATCCAACAACCACAGGGAAAAGGGGGGAGCTGTTTTTT. Amino acid sequence: CASHPTTTGKRGELFF.

This clone has only a few counts. The chain combines TRBV29-1 with TRBJ2-1, with D possibly being TRBD2 (6 bases). CDR3 length: 12 amino acids. Per the germline V gene, CDR1 is SQVTM and CDR2 is ANQGSEA. Trimming removed 5 bases at V and 4 bases at J, with 9 bases between. The DNA for the CDR3 is TGCAGCGTTACGGGAGAGTACAATGAGCAGTTCTTC. Translating it yields CSVTGEYNEQFF.

This clone was recorded only once. This chain links TRBV6-5 with TRBJ1-2, with D perhaps matching TRBD1 (5 bases). CDR1 and CDR2 from the germline V gene are MNHEY and SVGAGI. V dropped 6 bases and J dropped 7 bases, with 21 bases sitting between them. There are 15 residues in the CDR3. CDR3: CASRKRGTTNLGYTF. CDR3 nucleotide sequence: TGTGCCAGCAGGAAAAGGGGAACCACTAACCTTGGCTACACCTTC.

The chain links TRBV14 to TRBJ1-6; D uncertain. This CDR3 is built from 14 residues. The V end lost 3 bases, the J end lost 10 bases, and 13 bases lay between the germline ends. Germline CDR1 is SGHDN and CDR2 is FVKESK. The CDR3 reads CASSHRGYVSPLHF. CDR3 nucleotide sequence: TGTGCCAGCAGCCACCGAGGATATGTCTCACCCCTCCACTTT.

This clone appeared a few times. This sequence joins TRBV18 and TRBJ1-4, with 8 bases lining up with TRBD1. From germline, CDR1 is KGHSH and CDR2 LQKENI. V shed 3 bases and J 2 bases; nucleotides not matched to a gene: 5. The CDR3 runs to 16 residues. CDR3 in DNA: TGTGCCAGCTCACCTCCAGGGGGCAATACTAATGAAAAACTGTTTTTT. Its translation: CASSPPGGNTNEKLFF. The full variable domain, completed using reference TRBV18 and TRBJ1-4, is NAGVMQNPRHLVRRRGQEARLRCSPMKGHSHVYWYRQLPEEGLKFMVYLQKENIIDESGMPKERFSAEFPKEGPSILRIQQVVRGDSAAYFCASSPPGGNTNEKLFFGSGTQLSVL.

The V gene is TRBV5-6, the J gene TRBJ1-2, with a possible D match to TRBD1 (5 bases). The V gene's germline CDR1 is SGHDT and CDR2 YYEEEE. The CDR3 has 14 residues. The V and J ends lost 2 bases and 4 bases respectively, with 12 bases between them. In nucleotides, the CDR3 is TGTGCCAGCAGCTTTGGGGGGTTGGGCTATGGCTACACCTTC. The encoded protein is CASSFGGLGYGYTF.

V gene TRBV7-9 combines with J gene TRBJ2-1, with 7 bases identical to TRBD2. Germline CDR1 is SEHNR and CDR2 is FQNEAQ (reference sequence). The V segment lost 5 bases and the J segment 5 bases; nucleotides outside the gene matches: 9. The CDR3 is 15 amino acids. The CDR3, as DNA: TGTGCCAGCAGCCCGAATCCCGGGACTAACAATGAGCAGTTCTTC. Its protein is CASSPNPGTNNEQFF.

The chain combines TRBV29-1 with TRBJ2-7; 7 nucleotides agree with TRBD1. CDR3 size: 15 residues. The germline gives CDR1 SQVTM, CDR2 ANQGSEA. V shed 4 bases and J 0 bases; nucleotides not matched to a gene: 9. Written as DNA, the CDR3 is TGCAGCGTTGCCCTTCCGGGACAGCACTCCTACGAGCAGTACTTC. Its translation is CSVALPGQHSYEQYF.

V gene TRBV15 combines with J gene TRBJ2-7; no clear D. Germline V gene data show CDR1 as LNHNV and CDR2 as YYDKDF (reference sequence). Trimming stripped 0 bases from V and 7 bases from J, with 10 bases between. This CDR3 spans 13 amino acids. The CDR3 is CATSRDRVGEQYF. The CDR3 coding sequence is TGTGCCACCAGCAGAGATCGTGTCGGGGAGCAGTACTTC.